This T cell receptor beta chain was profiled in a study of naive and memory T cell subsets. The CDR3 extends over 17 amino acids. V dropped 8 bases and J dropped 0 bases, with 20 bases sitting between them. This clonotype was detected many times. Its target is not known. Sequential positive selection took CD4 T cells first, then CD8 T cells. Cells stained for CD3, CD4, CD8, CD45RA, CD27 and viability were sorted into four CD45RA/CD27 subsets. Findings and caveats of the study: Possibly reflecting memory cells re-expressing CD45RA, a few larger clonotypes occurred in naive repertoires, especially CD8. Over 85% of naive TCR sequences appeared only once after error correction, unlike memory subsets. From naive to CM, EM and EMRA, diversity decreased and Gini increased.

An equimolar mix of two oligonucleotides served as the beta constant-region primer for TRBC1 and TRBC2. The ligated cDNA underwent four PCR rounds using SP2 and nested alpha and beta constant-region primers. TCRdb itself ran the UMI-ligation and nested PCR reads through MiXCR, one entry per CDR3 protein. The sample has some 110,000 distinct CDR3 sequences, about 14% seen once. This TCR was sampled from a human donor in good health. The rearrangement joins TRBV12-3 or TRBV12-4 to TRBJ2-1; the D call may be TRBD1 or TRBD2 (5 bases each). Sequencing was done on a sample of naive CD8+ T cells from blood. The CDR3 DNA reads TGTGCCAGCCAAATGTTTCCGGGGCAAAGCTCCTACAATGAGCAGTTCTTC. This encodes CASQMFPGQSSYNEQFF.